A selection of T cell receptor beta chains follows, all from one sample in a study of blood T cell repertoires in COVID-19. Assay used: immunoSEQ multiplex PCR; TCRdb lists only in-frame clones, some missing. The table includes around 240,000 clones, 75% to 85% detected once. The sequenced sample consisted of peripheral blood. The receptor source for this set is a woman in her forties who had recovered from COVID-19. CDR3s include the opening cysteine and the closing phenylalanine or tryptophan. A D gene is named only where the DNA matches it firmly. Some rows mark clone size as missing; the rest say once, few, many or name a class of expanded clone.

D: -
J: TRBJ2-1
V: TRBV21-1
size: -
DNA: TGTGCCAGCAGTTATAGTGGGACAGTCTACAATGAGCAGTTCTTC
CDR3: CASSYSGTVYNEQFF

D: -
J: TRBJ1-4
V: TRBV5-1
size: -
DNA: TGCGCCAGCAGCTTGGGACAAAGAGCAACTAATGAAAAACTGTTTTTT
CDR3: CASSLGQRATNEKLFF

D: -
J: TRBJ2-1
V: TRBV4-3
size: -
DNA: TGCGCCAGCAGCCAAGATTGGGGGACAACCAACTACAATGAGCAGTTCTTC
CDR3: CASSQDWGTTNYNEQFF

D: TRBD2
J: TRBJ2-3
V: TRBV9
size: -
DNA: TGTGCCAGCAGCCGGAGCGGGACCCACACAGATACGCAGTATTTT
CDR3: CASSRSGTHTDTQYF

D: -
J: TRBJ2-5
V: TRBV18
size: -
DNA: TGTGCCAGCTCACCCGGTGAGACCCAGTACTTC
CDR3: CASSPGETQYF

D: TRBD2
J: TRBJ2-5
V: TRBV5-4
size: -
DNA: TGTGCCAGCACCCCCAGCGGGGGTGAGACCCAGTACTTC
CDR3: CASTPSGGETQYF

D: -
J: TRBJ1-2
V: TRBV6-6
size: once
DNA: TGTGCCAGCAGTTCAGGGGACTATGGCTACACCTTC
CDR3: CASSSGDYGYTF

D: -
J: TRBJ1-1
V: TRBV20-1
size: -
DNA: TGCAGTGCTAGTAGACAGGCTGGGACTGAAGCTTTCTTT
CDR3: CSASRQAGTEAFF

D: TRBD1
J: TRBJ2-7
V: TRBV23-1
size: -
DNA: TGCGGGAAAACAGGGGAATCCTGCTACGAGCAGTACTTC
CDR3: CGKTGESCYEQYF

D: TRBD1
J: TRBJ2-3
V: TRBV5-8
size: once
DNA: TGTGCCAGCAGCTTACGGGACAGGCAGTATTTT
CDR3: CASSLRDRQYF

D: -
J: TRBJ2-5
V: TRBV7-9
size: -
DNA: TGTGCCAGCAGCTTAGGTCAGGGAACAGAGACCCAGTACTTC
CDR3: CASSLGQGTETQYF

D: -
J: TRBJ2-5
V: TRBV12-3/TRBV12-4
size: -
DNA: TGTGCCAGCAGCCTGGTAGGGGCGGAGACCCAGTACTTC
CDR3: CASSLVGAETQYF

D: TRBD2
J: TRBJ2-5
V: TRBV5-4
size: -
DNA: TGTGCCAGCAGCAGGACTAGCGGGGGCCAAGAGACCCAGTACTTC
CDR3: CASSRTSGGQETQYF

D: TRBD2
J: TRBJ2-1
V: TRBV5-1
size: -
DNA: TGCGCCAGCAGCTTAATGCTAGCGGGGGAAGATGAGCAGTTCTTC
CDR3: CASSLMLAGEDEQFF

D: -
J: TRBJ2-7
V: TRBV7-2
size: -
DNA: TGTGCCAGCAGCTTAACTTTCGGTCCAACGAACGAGCAGTACTTC
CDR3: CASSLTFGPTNEQYF

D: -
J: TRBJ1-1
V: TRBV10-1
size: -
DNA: TGCGCCAGCAGTGAGTTGGCAGGGATCGGGAGCACTGAAGCTTTCTTT
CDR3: CASSELAGIGSTEAFF

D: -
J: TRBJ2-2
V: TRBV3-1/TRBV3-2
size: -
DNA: TGTGCCAGCAGCCAGGGGGCGTACACCGGGGAGCTGTTTTTT
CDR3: CASSQGAYTGELFF

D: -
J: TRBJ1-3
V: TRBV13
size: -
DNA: TGTGCCAGCAGCTTTCTCGACCGCGGTGGAAACACCATATATTTT
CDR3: CASSFLDRGGNTIYF

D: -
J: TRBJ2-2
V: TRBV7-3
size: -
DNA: TGTGCCAGCAGCTCGATGACTCACACCGGGGAGCTGTTTTTT
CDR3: CASSSMTHTGELFF

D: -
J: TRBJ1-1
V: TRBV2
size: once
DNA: TGTGCCAGCAGTGAACGGGGGGGATATATGACGGACACTGAAGCTTTCTTT
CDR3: CASSERGGYMTDTEAFF

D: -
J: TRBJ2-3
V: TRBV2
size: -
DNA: TGTGCCAGCAGTGAACTATTGAGCACAGATACGCAGTATTTT
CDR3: CASSELLSTDTQYF

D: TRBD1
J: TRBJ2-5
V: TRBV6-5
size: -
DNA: TGTGCCAGCAACAGACAGGGTGCGAAGACCCAGTACTTC
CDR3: CASNRQGAKTQYF

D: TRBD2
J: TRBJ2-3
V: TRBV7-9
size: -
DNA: TGTGCCAGCCGAGGAGCGGGGGGCACAGATACGCAGTATTTT
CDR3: CASRGAGGTDTQYF

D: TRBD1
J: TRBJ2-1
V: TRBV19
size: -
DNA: TGTGCCAGTGCTAAACAGGGGAACTCCTACAATGAGCAGTTCTTC
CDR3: CASAKQGNSYNEQFF

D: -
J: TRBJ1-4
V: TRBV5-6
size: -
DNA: TGTGCCAGCAGCTCCGGGGAAAAACTGTTTTTT
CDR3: CASSSGEKLFF

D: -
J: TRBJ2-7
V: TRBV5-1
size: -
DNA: TGCGCCAGCAGCTTGACCGACTTCTACGAGCAGTACTTC
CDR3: CASSLTDFYEQYF

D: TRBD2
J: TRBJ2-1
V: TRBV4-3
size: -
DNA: TGCGCCAGCAGCCAAGAGAGCGGGGTATCATACAATGAGCAGTTCTTC
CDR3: CASSQESGVSYNEQFF

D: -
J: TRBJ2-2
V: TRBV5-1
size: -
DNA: TGCGCCAGCAGCTTCGTGGGGGCGGACACCGGGGAGCTGTTTTTT
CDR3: CASSFVGADTGELFF